This T cell receptor (beta chain) appears in the sequencing data of a study of vaccination effects on CD4 cells after COVID-19 (dated by TCRdb to between 2021 and 2022). A note on the overall study: Participants received two doses of either the BNT162b2 or the mRNA-1273 mRNA SARS-CoV-2 vaccine. In both COVID-19 convalescent patients and infection-naive vaccine recipients, the study compared SARS-CoV-2 spike-specific CD4+ TCR repertoires from before mRNA vaccination with those from after it. The full study included 10 COVID-19 convalescent patients and a handful of SARS-CoV-2-naive healthy vaccine recipients. Cultures from other donors in the study were sequenced with the Oncomine TCR Beta short-read assay on an Illumina iSeq 100.

The junction carries 12 bases between V and J, which are trimmed by 5 bases and 6 bases respectively. CDR1 and CDR2 (SEHNR, FQNEAQ) derive from the germline V gene (reference sequence). The CDR3 sequence holds 13 residues, the cysteine and phenylalanine included. The sequence is cut down to CDR3 DNA, 39 bases in frame from base 1. In the ViraFEST assay, PBMC were stimulated with viral peptide pools, and TCR sequencing was then used to find antigen-specific CD4+ T cell clonotypes based on their expansion. After about 10 days of culture, CD4+ T cells were isolated with the EasySep CD4+ T cell isolation kit. Negative nucleocapsid antibody results before and after vaccination confirmed that the healthy vaccine recipients had no prior SARS-CoV-2 infection. Roughly 1.9 million PBMC per well were cultured with about 10 ug/ml peptides in IMDM containing around 5% human AB serum, around 10 IU/ml IL-2 and gentamicin. Half of the culture medium was replaced with fresh IL-2-containing medium on days 3 and 7. Unless noted otherwise, every peptide stimulation condition was cultured in triplicate wells. Using Ficoll-Paque Plus gradient centrifugation, PBMC were separated from whole blood and then either used fresh or cryopreserved at -140C. The overlapping peptide pools covered the spike proteins of SARS-CoV-2 as well as those of the common cold coronaviruses HCoV-NL63, HCoV-OC43 and HCoV-229E. Genomic DNA was extracted from cultured CD4+ T cells with the QIAamp micro DNA kit.

Library generation was performed with the immunoSEQ multiplex PCR assay. DNA from the CD4+ T cells that had been cultured and isolated underwent TCR beta CDR3 sequencing. Concerning the study's data processing: The analysis removed non-productive TCR sequences, trimmed reads to the CDR3 region, and retained only CDR3s that were 7 or more amino acids long. The MANAFEST web app was used to pick out antigen-specific clonotypes by comparing their expansion in peptide wells with that in reference cultures. For clones to be considered positive, expansion at FDR<0.05 versus reference and all other wells, an odds ratio above 5, and a frequency above 0.1% in two replicate wells were required. A clonotype was defined as cross-reactive if the clonotype was significantly expanded both in SARS-CoV-2 spike wells and in at least one common cold coronavirus spike condition. CDR3 similarity was assessed by Levenshtein distance using the stringdist R package, and unrooted trees were constructed with ape in R 3.6.1. This is the immuneACCESS table as TCRdb keeps it, with only in-frame sequences that have V and J called. A part of the clones is gone; compared with another copy, unresolved V genes explain less than half, and the rest is unexplained. V, J and clone size are those of that table, while D and trimming were read from the DNA. Here the sample has about 41,000 clones; 70% occur a single time. 20% to 30% of the sample is taken by the ten largest.

Regarding this clone: Its target antigen remains unknown. No quality values exist for individual bases; no much larger clone is one base distant.

Summary of the overall study and its limitations: Marked clonal contraction was observed in both infection-induced and vaccine-induced clones at late post-vaccination timepoints, consistent with waning T cell responses. Only a small number of convalescent patients were included, and no early post-infection timepoints were available, which limited the study. Among healthy vaccine recipients, nearly all vaccine-induced clones were SARS-CoV-2 mono-reactive, and just 1 of 255 was cross-reactive with common cold coronaviruses.

The sequence was obtained from a human donor who received a COVID-19 vaccine. Recombination joined TRBV7-9 with TRBJ2-3; perhaps TRBD2 is the D gene, with 5 bases matching. The sample here was CD4+ T cells from PBMCs cultured with HCoV-OC43 spike peptides, taken before COVID-19 vaccination. In the paper's terms, the cell subset or site label means: HCoV-OC43 spike overlapping peptide pool stimulation. CDR3 sequence: CASSTRGPDTQYF. In nucleotides, the sequence is TGTGCCAGCAGCACCCGAGGGCCGGATACGCAGTATTTT.